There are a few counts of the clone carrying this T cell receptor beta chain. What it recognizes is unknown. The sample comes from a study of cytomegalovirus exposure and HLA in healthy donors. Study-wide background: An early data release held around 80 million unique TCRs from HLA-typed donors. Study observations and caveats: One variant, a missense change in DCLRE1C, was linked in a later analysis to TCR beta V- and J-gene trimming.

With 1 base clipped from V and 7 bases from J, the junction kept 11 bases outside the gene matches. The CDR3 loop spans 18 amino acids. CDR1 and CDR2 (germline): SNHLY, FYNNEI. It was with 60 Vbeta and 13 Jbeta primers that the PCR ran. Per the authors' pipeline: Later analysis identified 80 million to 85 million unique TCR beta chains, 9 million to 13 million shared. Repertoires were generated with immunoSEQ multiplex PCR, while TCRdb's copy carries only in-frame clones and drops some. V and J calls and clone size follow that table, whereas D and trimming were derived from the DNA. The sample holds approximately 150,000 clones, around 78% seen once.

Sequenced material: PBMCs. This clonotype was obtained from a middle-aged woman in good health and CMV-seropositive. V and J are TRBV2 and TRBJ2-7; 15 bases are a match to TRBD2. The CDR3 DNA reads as TGTGCCAGCAGTGAAGAGGTAAAAGGACTAGCGGGAGGGTTAGAGCAGTACTTC. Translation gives CASSEEVKGLAGGLEQYF.